The 28 T cell receptor beta chains listed next were all sequenced from one sample in a study of T-cell memory formation after mild COVID-19. MiXCR, run by TCRdb on the 5' RACE reads, gives a single entry per CDR3 protein. The sample gives about 400,000 distinct CDR3 sequences, approximately 15% of which show up once; roughly 21% is in the top ten. Sequencing was performed on PBMCs or a T cell subset sorted from them (not recorded which). The origin of the receptors is a young man who had mild COVID-19 (a few samples of this study predate the infection). Cell type and time point are not known.

This clonotype has just a few counts. The V gene is TRBV5-1, the J gene TRBJ1-2; TRBD1 is a possible D gene (5 bases). The CDR3 contains 16 residues. From germline, CDR1 is SGHRS and CDR2 YFSETQ. V was cut by 1 base and J by 5 bases, with 18 bases left in between. The DNA for the CDR3 is TGCGCCAGCAGCTTGAGAAGGGGCGCGAGAGTATATGGCTACACCTTC. Protein sequence: CASSLRRGARVYGYTF.

The chain has TRBV20-1 and TRBJ2-1; weak D call: TRBD1 (6 bases). This CDR3 is 14 amino acids long. The germline CDR1 and CDR2 sequences are DFQATT and SNEGSKA (reference sequence). Between the trimmed V and J ends, which lost 0 bases and 6 bases, there was a span of 12 bases. Here the CDR3 reads CSARDPGHINEQFF. In nucleotides, the CDR3 is TGCAGTGCTAGAGACCCGGGACACATCAATGAGCAGTTCTTC.

This sequence joins TRBV7-2 and TRBJ2-7; no clear D gene. The V gene's germline CDR1 is SGHTA and CDR2 FQGNSA. The CDR3 contains 14 residues. V was cut by 3 bases and J by 0 bases, with 9 bases left in between. As DNA, the CDR3 is TGTGCCAGCAGCTTTAGGCGGAACTCCTACGAGCAGTACTTC. Protein sequence: CASSFRRNSYEQYF.

This clonotype was seen a handful of times. The V call is TRBV7-9, the J call TRBJ2-2; D is perhaps TRBD1 (5 bases). V was shortened by 5 bases and J by 0 bases, with 10 bases between the two germline ends. CDR1 SEHNR and CDR2 FQNEAQ come from the germline V gene (reference sequence). There are 15 residues in the CDR3. As DNA, the CDR3 is TGTGCCAGCAGCCAAGGGGCAGCGAACACCGGGGAGCTGTTTTTT. Translating it yields CASSQGAANTGELFF.

J is TRBJ2-1 and V is TRBV29-1; 7 bases are shared with TRBD1. Germline lookup yields CDR1 SQVTM and CDR2 ANQGSEA. The CDR3 runs to 14 residues. Losses at the gene ends were 3 bases for V and 3 bases for J; bases not matched to a gene: 5. CDR3 DNA sequence: TGCAGCGTTGATGAAGGGGGCTTCTACAATGAGCAGTTCTTC. Translating it yields CSVDEGGFYNEQFF.

J is TRBJ1-2 and V is TRBV18; D is ambiguous. The CDR3 length is 13 residues. Germline CDR1 KGHSH, CDR2 LQKENI. Trimming took off 0 bases at V and 2 bases at J, with 4 bases between the two ends. The CDR3 loop is CASSPPNNYGYTF. The CDR3, as DNA: TGTGCCAGCTCACCACCGAACAACTATGGCTACACCTTC. Using reference TRBV18 and TRBJ1-2 for the parts outside the CDR3, the full variable domain is NAGVMQNPRHLVRRRGQEARLRCSPMKGHSHVYWYRQLPEEGLKFMVYLQKENIIDESGMPKERFSAEFPKEGPSILRIQQVVRGDSAAYFCASSPPNNYGYTFGSGTRLTVV.

The rearrangement uses TRBV11-2 and TRBJ2-7; D remains unclear. Trimming pared 1 base from V and 6 bases from J, leaving 13 bases between. Germline CDR1 SGHAT, CDR2 FQNNGV. The CDR3 totals 14 residues. CDR3 bases: TGTGCCAGCAGCTTAGGCGGCCGGGTTGGCGAGCAGTACGTC. Protein sequence: CASSLGGRVGEQYV.

The rearrangement uses TRBV7-2 and TRBJ2-5; 9 bases map to TRBD2. CDR1 is SGHTA and CDR2 is FQGNSA in the germline V gene. The CDR3 is made up of 17 amino acids. V lost 4 bases and J lost 5; bases outside the gene matches: 14. CDR3 nucleotides: TGTGCCAGCAGCTATTACTCCGGGACTAGCATTCCTGAGACCCAGTACTTC. Protein product: CASSYYSGTSIPETQYF.

The chain uses TRBV5-1 and TRBJ1-3, with D unclear. CDR1 is SGHRS, CDR2 YFSETQ, per germline. With 1 base removed from V and 4 bases from J, the gap between germline ends came to 12 bases. The CDR3 spans 15 residues. The CDR3 here is CASSLSFRTGNTIYF. For the CDR3, the DNA is TGCGCCAGCAGCTTGTCGTTCCGCACGGGAAACACCATATATTTT.

The V and J genes are TRBV4-3 and TRBJ1-6; perhaps TRBD1 as D (5 bases). The CDR3 extends over 13 amino acids. V lost 1 base to trimming and J lost 15 bases, with 13 bases between them. The germline gives CDR1 LGHNA, CDR2 YSLEER. In nucleotides, the CDR3 is TGCGCCAGCAGCCAAGGGACATACAGCAGCCTCCACTTT. Protein sequence: CASSQGTYSSLHF.

This clonotype was observed a few times. The chain carries TRBV7-8 and TRBJ2-5, with D tentatively TRBD1 (6 bases). CDR1 is SGHVS and CDR2 is FQNEAQ in the germline V gene. Trimming took off 5 bases at V and 2 bases at J, with 12 bases between the two ends. The CDR3 runs to 14 residues. CDR3 nucleotide sequence: TGTGCCAGCAGCCCGCGACAGGAACAAGAGACCCAGTACTTC. Translated, it gives CASSPRQEQETQYF.

This rearrangement joins TRBV29-1 to TRBJ2-1; possibly TRBD2 for D (6 bases). The V end was cut by 6 bases, the J end by 5 bases, with 23 bases between. The CDR3 is 16 amino acids. Germline CDR1 SQVTM, CDR2 ANQGSEA. CDR3 sequence: CSVHGGWGERDNEQFF. The DNA for the CDR3 is TGCAGCGTCCACGGGGGATGGGGGGAGCGGGACAATGAGCAGTTCTTC.

This clonotype was observed a handful of times. J is TRBJ2-5 and V is TRBV9; 9 bases match TRBD2. V lost 1 base to trimming and J lost 3 bases; unmatched junction nucleotides: 7. This CDR3 spans 16 amino acids. Germline lookup yields CDR1 SGDLS and CDR2 YYNGEE. In DNA form, the CDR3 reads TGTGCCAGCAGCGTATCGGTGCGGGGGGGAGAAGAGACCCAGTACTTC. Protein: CASSVSVRGGEETQYF.

The CDR3 loop is CASSPLVVGDTQYF. For the CDR3, the DNA is TGTGCCAGCAGCCCTTTGGTGGTTGGAGATACGCAGTATTTT. This chain joins TRBV5-4 and TRBJ2-3; D unresolved. With 4 bases removed from V and 5 bases from J, the gap between germline ends came to 14 bases. CDR3 size: 14 residues. The V gene's germline CDR1 is SGHNT and CDR2 YYREEE (reference sequence).

Of note for this clonotype: An end of the junction differs from the germline gene, which may be a read error. The gene calls are TRBV7-2 and TRBJ2-3; D is uncertain. Germline CDR1 and CDR2: SGHTA and FQGNSA. The CDR3 contains 15 residues. Here the CDR3 reads CAGSLVLGIADTQYF. As DNA, the CDR3 is TGTGCCGGCAGCTTAGTTTTGGGGATCGCAGATACGCAGTATTTT.

This clonotype occurred a few times. J is TRBJ2-3 and V is TRBV7-8; the match to TRBD2 covers 7 bases. V dropped 5 bases and J dropped 2; count of bases not matched to a gene: 7. Per the germline V gene, CDR1 is SGHVS and CDR2 is FQNEAQ. CDR3 length equals 15 residues. CDR3 DNA sequence: TGTGCCAGCAGCGGGGGGGGACCCTACACAGATACGCAGTATTTT. It translates to CASSGGGPYTDTQYF.

This clonotype was counted only a few times. The chain couples TRBV6-5 to TRBJ2-2, with TRBD2 as a possible D gene (6 bases). Between the trimmed V and J ends, which lost 0 bases and 3 bases, there was a span of 8 bases. This CDR3 is built from 15 residues. Germline assignment: CDR1 MNHEY and CDR2 SVGAGI. DNA of the CDR3: TGTGCCAGCAGTTACTCGTCGGGGGACACCGGGGAGCTGTTTTTT. As protein: CASSYSSGDTGELFF.

In this sample, this clonotype turned up many times. This chain uses TRBV6-2 or TRBV6-3 with TRBJ2-3; no definite D call. Trimming took 5 bases from V and 4 from J, leaving 4 bases between them. Germline lookup yields CDR1 MNHEY and CDR2 SVGEGT. The CDR3 has 11 amino acids. This CDR3 reads CASSRPDTQYF. The CDR3 DNA reads as TGTGCCAGCAGTCGGCCAGATACGCAGTATTTT.

This clonotype has just one count. CDR3 DNA: TGTGCCAGCAGCTTGGAAGGGAGGCGTCATCCCCAGCATTTT. Encoded protein: CASSLEGRRHPQHF. This sequence joins TRBV5-8 and TRBJ1-5; D is unresolved. The V and J ends lost 0 bases and 10 bases respectively, with 14 bases between them. CDR1 SGHTS and CDR2 YDEGEE come from the germline V gene. This CDR3 region has 14 residues. Together with reference TRBV5-8 and TRBJ1-5, the CDR3 gives the full variable domain: EAGVTQSPTHLIKTRGQQATLRCSPISGHTSVYWYQQALGLGLQFLLWYDEGEERNRGNFPPRFSGRQFPNYSSELNVNALELEDSALYLCASSLEGRRHPQHFGDGTRLSIL.

The chain joins TRBV6-6 to TRBJ1-5, with unresolved D. V gave up 5 bases and J gave up 12 bases, with 14 bases separating them. The CDR3 runs 12 residues. In germline, CDR1 is MNHNY, CDR2 SVGAGI (reference sequence). The CDR3 nucleotides read TGTGCCAGCAGTCCCGATACGGGTAGCCAGCATTTT. Translating it yields CASSPDTGSQHF.

This clonotype has more than one count but fewer than ten. The chain combines TRBV24-1 with TRBJ2-5; the D call may be TRBD1 or TRBD2 (5 bases each). V lost 6 bases to trimming and J lost 6 bases, with 19 bases between them. The CDR3 sequence is 15 residues long. Germline V gene lookup returns CDR1 KGHDR and CDR2 SFDVKD. This chain's CDR3 is CATSSVGAGLQTQYF. The CDR3 nucleotides are TGTGCCACCAGTAGTGTCGGGGCCGGGCTGCAGACCCAGTACTTC.

The chain combines TRBV19 with TRBJ1-4, with D unclear. V lost 7 bases and J 0 bases, leaving 15 bases between the germline ends. The CDR3 sequence is 16 residues long. The germline gives CDR1 LNHDA, CDR2 SQIVND (reference sequence). CDR3 region: CASKQKVDATNEKLFF. The CDR3 DNA reads as TGTGCCAGTAAGCAAAAGGTAGACGCAACTAATGAAAAACTGTTTTTT.

This clonotype was counted only a few times. The chain is built from TRBV27 and TRBJ2-3, with TRBD2 matching over 9 bases. The germline V gene has CDR1 MNHEY and CDR2 SMNVEV (reference sequence). This CDR3 is 17 amino acids long. Trimming took 2 bases from V and 4 from J; bases not matched to a gene: 10. DNA for the CDR3: TGTGCCAGCAGTTTACTGGGGGCGGGGGGGCGCGCAGATACGCAGTATTTT. Translating gives CASSLLGAGGRADTQYF.

This chain connects TRBV7-9 to TRBJ1-6; D gene uncertain. Germline V gene sequence: CDR1 SEHNR, CDR2 FQNEAQ (reference sequence). CDR3 length equals 14 residues. V shed 5 bases and J shed 7 bases, with 12 bases lying between them. The CDR3 DNA is TGTGCCAGCAGCCCGGTCCAGCAGAATTCACCCCTCCACTTT. Amino acid sequence: CASSPVQQNSPLHF.

The chain combines TRBV29-1 with TRBJ1-5, with D unresolved. V lost 4 bases and J lost 5, with 12 bases in between. From germline, CDR1 is SQVTM and CDR2 ANQGSEA. This CDR3 has 13 amino acids. The CDR3 bases are TGCAGCGTTGCATGGGGAGGATATCAGCCCCAGCATTTT. It translates to CSVAWGGYQPQHF.

As to this clonotype: A much larger clonotype is one base distant, so this may be a read error. The rearrangement uses TRBV28 and TRBJ2-5; TRBD1 is a possible D gene (6 bases). Germline loops: CDR1 MDHEN, CDR2 SYDVKM. CDR3 length: 13 amino acids. V shed 6 bases and J shed 2 bases, with 10 bases lying between them. As DNA, the CDR3 is TGTGCCAGCAGGCCCGGGACACAAGAGACCCAGTACTTC. Residues: CASRPGTQETQYF.

The CDR3 sequence: CASSVTGLEAFF. The CDR3 nucleotides read TGTGCCAGCAGCGTAACAGGGCTTGAAGCTTTCTTT. The V and J genes are TRBV9 and TRBJ1-1; possible D gene TRBD1, 6 bases. The CDR3 runs to 12 residues. V dropped 1 base and J dropped 7 bases, with 8 bases sitting between them. In germline, CDR1 is SGDLS, CDR2 YYNGEE.

This clonotype was recorded many times. The J gene is TRBJ1-1, the V gene TRBV5-1, with TRBD1 as a possible D gene (5 bases). CDR3 size: 14 residues. The germline V gene encodes CDR1 SGHRS and CDR2 YFSETQ. The ends were cut back, 2 bases at V and 1 base at J, with 9 bases in the middle. CDR3 region: CASSFRASNTEAFF. The CDR3 DNA follows: TGCGCCAGCAGCTTCAGGGCGTCGAACACTGAAGCTTTCTTT.